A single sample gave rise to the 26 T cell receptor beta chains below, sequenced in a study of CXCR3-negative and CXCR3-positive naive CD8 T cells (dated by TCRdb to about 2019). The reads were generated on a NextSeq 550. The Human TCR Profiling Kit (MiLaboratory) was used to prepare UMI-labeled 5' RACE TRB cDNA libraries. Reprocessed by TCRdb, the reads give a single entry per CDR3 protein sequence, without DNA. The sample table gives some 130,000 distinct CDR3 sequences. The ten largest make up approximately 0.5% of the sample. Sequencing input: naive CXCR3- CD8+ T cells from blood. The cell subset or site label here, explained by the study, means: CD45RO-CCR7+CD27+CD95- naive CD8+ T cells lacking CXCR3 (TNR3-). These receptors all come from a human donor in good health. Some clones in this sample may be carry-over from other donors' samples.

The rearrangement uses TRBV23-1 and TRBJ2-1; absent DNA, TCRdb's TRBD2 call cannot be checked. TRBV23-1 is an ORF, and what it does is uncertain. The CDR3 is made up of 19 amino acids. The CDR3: CASSPHATSGRASYNEQFF.

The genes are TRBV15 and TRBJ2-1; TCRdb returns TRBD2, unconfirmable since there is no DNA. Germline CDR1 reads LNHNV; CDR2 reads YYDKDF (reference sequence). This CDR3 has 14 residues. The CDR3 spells CATSSSREWNEQFF.

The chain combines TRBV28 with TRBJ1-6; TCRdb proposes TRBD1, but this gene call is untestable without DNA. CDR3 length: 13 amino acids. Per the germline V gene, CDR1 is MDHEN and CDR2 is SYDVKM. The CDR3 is CASSRGFNSPLHF. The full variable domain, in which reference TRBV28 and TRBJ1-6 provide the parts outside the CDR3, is DVKVTQSSRYLVKRTGEKVFLECVQDMDHENMFWYRQDPGLGLRLIYFSYDVKMKEKGDIPEGYSVSREKKERFSLILESASTNQTSMYLCASSRGFNSPLHFGNGTRLTVT.

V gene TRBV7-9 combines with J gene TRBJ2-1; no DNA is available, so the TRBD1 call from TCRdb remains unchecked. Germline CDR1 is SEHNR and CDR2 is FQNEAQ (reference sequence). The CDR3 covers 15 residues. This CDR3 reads CASTHRDRGADEQFF.

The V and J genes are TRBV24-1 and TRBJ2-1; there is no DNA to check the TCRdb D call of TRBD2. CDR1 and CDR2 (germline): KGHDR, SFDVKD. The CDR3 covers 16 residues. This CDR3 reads CATSARSGFSYNEQFF.

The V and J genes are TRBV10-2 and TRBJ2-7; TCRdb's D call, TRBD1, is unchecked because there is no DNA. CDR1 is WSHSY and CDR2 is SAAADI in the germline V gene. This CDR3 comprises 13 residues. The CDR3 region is CASWAGGAIEQYF.

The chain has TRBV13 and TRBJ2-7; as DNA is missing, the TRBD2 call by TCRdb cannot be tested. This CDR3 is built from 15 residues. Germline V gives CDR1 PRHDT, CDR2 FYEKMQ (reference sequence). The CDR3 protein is CASSLGGAGSLEQYF.

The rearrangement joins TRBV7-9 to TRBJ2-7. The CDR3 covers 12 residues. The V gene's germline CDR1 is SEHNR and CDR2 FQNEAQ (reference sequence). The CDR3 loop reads CASSLAIYEQYF. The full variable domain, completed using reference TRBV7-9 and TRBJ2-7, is DTGVSQNPRHKITKRGQNVTFRCDPISEHNRLYWYRQTLGQGPEFLTYFQNEAQLEKSRLLSDRFSAERPKGSFSTLEIQRTEQGDSAMYLCASSLAIYEQYFGPGTRLTVT.

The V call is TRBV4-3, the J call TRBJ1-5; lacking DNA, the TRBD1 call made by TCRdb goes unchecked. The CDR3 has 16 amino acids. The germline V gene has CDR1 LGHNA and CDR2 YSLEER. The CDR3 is CASSQETGDGNQPQHF.

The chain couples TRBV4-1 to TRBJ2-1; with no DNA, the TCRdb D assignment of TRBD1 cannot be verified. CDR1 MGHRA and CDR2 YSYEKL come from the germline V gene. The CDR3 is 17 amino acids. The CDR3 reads CASSQESRTGSVNEQFF.

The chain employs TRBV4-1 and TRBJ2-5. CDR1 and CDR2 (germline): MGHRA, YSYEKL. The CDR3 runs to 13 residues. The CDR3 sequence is CASSQPAEETQYF.

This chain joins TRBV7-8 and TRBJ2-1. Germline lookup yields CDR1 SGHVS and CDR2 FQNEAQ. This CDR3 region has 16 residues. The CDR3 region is CASSLVYTISYNEQFF.

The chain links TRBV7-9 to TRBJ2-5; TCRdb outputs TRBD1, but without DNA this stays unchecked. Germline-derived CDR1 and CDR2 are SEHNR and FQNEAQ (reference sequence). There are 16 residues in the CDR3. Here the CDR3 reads CASSLGSARTGETQYF.

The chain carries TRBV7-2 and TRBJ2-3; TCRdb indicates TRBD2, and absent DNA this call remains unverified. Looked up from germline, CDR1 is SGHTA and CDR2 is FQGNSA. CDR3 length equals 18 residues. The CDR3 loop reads CASSLLLAGGGGADTQYF.

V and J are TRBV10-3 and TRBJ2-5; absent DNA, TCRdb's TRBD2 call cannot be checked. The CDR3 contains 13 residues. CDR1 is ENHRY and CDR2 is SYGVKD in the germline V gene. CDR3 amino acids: CAIRREGPETQYF.

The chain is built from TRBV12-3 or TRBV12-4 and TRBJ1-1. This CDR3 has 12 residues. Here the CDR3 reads CASSSGNTEAFF.

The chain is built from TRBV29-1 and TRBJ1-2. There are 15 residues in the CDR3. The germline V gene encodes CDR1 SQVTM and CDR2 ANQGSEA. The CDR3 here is CSVGGGAGVNYGYTF. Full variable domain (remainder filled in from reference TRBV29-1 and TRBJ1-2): SAVISQKPSRDICQRGTSLTIQCQVDSQVTMMFWYRQQPGQSLTLIATANQGSEATYESGFVIDKFPISRPNLTFSTLTVSNMSPEDSSIYLCSVGGGAGVNYGYTFGSGTRLTVV.

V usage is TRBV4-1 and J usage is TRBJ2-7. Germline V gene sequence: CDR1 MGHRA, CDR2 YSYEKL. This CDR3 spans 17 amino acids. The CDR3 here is CASSQGIQRQVSYEQYF.

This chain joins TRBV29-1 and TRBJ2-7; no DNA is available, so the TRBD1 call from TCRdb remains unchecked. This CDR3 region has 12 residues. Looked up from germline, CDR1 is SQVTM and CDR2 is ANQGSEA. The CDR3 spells CSVINRGSEQYF.

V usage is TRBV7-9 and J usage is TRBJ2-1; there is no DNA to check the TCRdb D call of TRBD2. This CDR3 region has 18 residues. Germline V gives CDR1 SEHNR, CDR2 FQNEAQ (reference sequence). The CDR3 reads CASSGPGLAGVVYNEQFF.

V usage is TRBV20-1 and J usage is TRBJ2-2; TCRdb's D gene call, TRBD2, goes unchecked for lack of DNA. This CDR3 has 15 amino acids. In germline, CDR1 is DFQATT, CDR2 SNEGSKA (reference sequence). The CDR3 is CSARGPITGTGELFF.

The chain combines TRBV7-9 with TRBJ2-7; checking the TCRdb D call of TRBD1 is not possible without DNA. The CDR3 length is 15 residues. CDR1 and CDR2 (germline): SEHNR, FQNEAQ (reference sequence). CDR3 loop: CASSAGTVGSYEQYF.

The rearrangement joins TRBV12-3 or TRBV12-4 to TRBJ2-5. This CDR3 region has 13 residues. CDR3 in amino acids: CASITTSQETQYF.

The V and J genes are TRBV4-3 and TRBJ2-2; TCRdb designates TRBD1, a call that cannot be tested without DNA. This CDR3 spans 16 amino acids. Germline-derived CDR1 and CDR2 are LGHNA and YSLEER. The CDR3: CASSHGTGPYTGELFF.

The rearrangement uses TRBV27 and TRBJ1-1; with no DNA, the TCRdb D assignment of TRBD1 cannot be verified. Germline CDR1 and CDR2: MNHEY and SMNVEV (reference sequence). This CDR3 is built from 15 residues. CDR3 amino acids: CASSLYPGGNTEAFF.

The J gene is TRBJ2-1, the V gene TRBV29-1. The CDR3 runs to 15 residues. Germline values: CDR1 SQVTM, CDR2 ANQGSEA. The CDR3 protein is CSVVNPSESYNEQFF.